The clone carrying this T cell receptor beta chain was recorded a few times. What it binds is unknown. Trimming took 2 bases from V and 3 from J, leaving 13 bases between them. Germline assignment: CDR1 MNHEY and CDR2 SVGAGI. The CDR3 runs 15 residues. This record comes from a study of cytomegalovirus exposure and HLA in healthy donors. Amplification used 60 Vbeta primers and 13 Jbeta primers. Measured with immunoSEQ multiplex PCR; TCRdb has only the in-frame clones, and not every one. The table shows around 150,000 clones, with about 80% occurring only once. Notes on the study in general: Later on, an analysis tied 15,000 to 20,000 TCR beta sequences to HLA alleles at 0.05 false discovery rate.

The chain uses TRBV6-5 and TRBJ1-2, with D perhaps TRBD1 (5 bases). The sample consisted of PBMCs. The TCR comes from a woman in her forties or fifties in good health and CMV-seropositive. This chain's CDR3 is CASSYKDGGYYGYTF. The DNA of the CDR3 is TGTGCCAGCAGTTACAAGGACGGGGGGTACTATGGCTACACCTTC.